A selection of T cell receptor beta chains follows, all from one sample in a study of ipilimumab plus nivolumab after autologous stem cell transplantation. Method: immunoSEQ multiplex PCR; TCRdb's copy keeps in-frame clones and lacks some. The sample gives 15,000 to 20,000 clones, around 81% of which show up once; 6.5% to 7.5% is in the top ten. This specimen consisted of PBMCs, obtained in a trial of ipilimumab plus nivolumab as post-transplant consolidation. The receptors were gathered from a male donor with diffuse large B-cell lymphoma. CDR3s include the opening cysteine and the closing phenylalanine or tryptophan. The D gene is left open where the match is weak. Only part of the rows carry a size: once, few, many, or a class if the clone is expanded.

15	-	TRBJ2-7	TRBV25-1	TRBD2	CASSNLAGASYEQYF	TGTGCCAGCAGTAATCTAGCGGGGGCCTCCTACGAGCAGTACTTC
14	-	TRBJ2-7	TRBV10-2	TRBD1	CASSTGTGPDEQYF	TGCGCCAGCAGCACCGGGACAGGGCCCGACGAGCAGTACTTC
15	-	TRBJ1-4	TRBV27	TRBD1	CASSSDRGRREKLFF	TGTGCCAGCAGTTCCGACAGGGGGCGCCGAGAAAAACTGTTTTTT
15	-	TRBJ2-5	TRBV5-1	TRBD2	CASSSSGGRVETQYF	TGCGCCAGCAGCTCCAGCGGGGGGCGGGTGGAGACCCAGTACTTC
15	-	TRBJ2-7	TRBV4-3	-	CASSHSQGLRWEQYF	TGCGCCAGCAGCCACTCACAGGGCCTCCGGTGGGAGCAGTACTTC
12	-	TRBJ2-7	TRBV11-2	-	CASSLRGYEQYF	TGTGCCAGCAGTTTGCGGGGTTACGAGCAGTACTTC
14	once	TRBJ2-7	TRBV7-2	TRBD1	CASSPDRGWDEQYF	TGTGCCAGCAGCCCTGACAGGGGCTGGGACGAGCAGTACTTC
12	-	TRBJ2-5	TRBV29-1	-	CSVTGQQETQYF	TGCAGCGTTACGGGGCAGCAAGAGACCCAGTACTTC
12	-	TRBJ2-7	TRBV11-2	-	CASSRARYEQYF	TGTGCCAGCAGCCGAGCCCGCTACGAGCAGTACTTC
18	-	TRBJ2-2	TRBV5-1	TRBD2	CASSLRRGLAGPTGELFF	TGCGCCAGCAGCTTGCGACGAGGACTAGCGGGGCCCACCGGGGAGCTGTTTTTT
13	-	TRBJ2-5	TRBV2	-	CASSEVARETQYF	TGTGCCAGCAGTGAAGTTGCGCGGGAGACCCAGTACTTC
16	-	TRBJ2-2	TRBV11-2	TRBD1	CASRGPGQGLTGELFF	TGTGCCAGCAGGGGACCGGGACAGGGTTTAACCGGGGAGCTGTTTTTT
15	-	TRBJ1-1	TRBV6-1	-	CASLRAGGVNTEAFF	TGTGCCAGCTTGCGGGCAGGAGGGGTGAACACTGAAGCTTTCTTT
16	-	TRBJ2-4	TRBV4-1	-	CASSQASQGVKNIQYF	TGCGCCAGCAGCCAAGCCTCACAGGGAGTCAAAAACATTCAGTACTTC
14	-	TRBJ1-5	TRBV9	TRBD1	CASSVGQGDQPQHF	TGTGCCAGCAGCGTAGGACAGGGGGATCAGCCCCAGCATTTT
15	-	TRBJ2-5	TRBV4-3	-	CASSQDGRGRETQYF	TGCGCCAGCAGCCAAGATGGCAGGGGCAGGGAGACCCAGTACTTC
15	-	TRBJ2-2	TRBV5-1	-	CASSFGTVNTGELFF	TGCGCCAGCAGCTTTGGCACAGTAAACACCGGGGAGCTGTTTTTT
16	-	TRBJ1-4	TRBV7-8	TRBD1	CASSTRPGTANEKLFF	TGTGCCAGCAGCACCCGCCCCGGGACAGCTAATGAAAAACTGTTTTTT
12	large	TRBJ2-3	TRBV2	-	CASSGGPDTQYF	TGTGCCAGCAGCGGGGGTCCAGATACGCAGTATTTT
17	once	TRBJ1-1	TRBV11-2	-	CASSLDATWGPNTEAFF	TGTGCCAGCAGCTTAGATGCGACCTGGGGGCCGAACACTGAAGCTTTCTTT
15	-	TRBJ1-2	TRBV6-6	TRBD1	CASSDRQGANYGYTF	TGTGCCAGCAGTGACAGACAGGGGGCGAACTATGGCTACACCTTC
11	-	TRBJ1-2	TRBV20-1	-	CSARGGGGYTF	TGCAGTGCAAGGGGAGGGGGTGGCTACACCTTC
17	-	TRBJ2-3	TRBV5-1	TRBD2	CASHQPPSGADTDTQYF	TGCGCCAGCCACCAACCACCTAGCGGGGCTGACACAGATACGCAGTATTTT
17	-	TRBJ1-1	TRBV5-1	TRBD1	CASSFRTGRGGDTEAFF	TGCGCCAGCAGCTTTCGGACAGGGCGGGGTGGGGACACTGAAGCTTTCTTT
15	-	TRBJ2-7	TRBV5-5	TRBD1	CASRFRDREAYEQYF	TGTGCCAGCAGATTCCGGGACAGGGAGGCCTACGAGCAGTACTTC
15	-	TRBJ2-5	TRBV7-7	-	CASSLTRESRETQYF	TGTGCTAGCAGCTTAACCCGGGAGTCCCGGGAGACCCAGTACTTC
12	-	TRBJ2-7	TRBV2	-	CASSEEEYEQYF	TGTGCCAGCAGTGAAGAGGAATACGAGCAGTACTTC
16	-	TRBJ2-2	TRBV23-1	-	CASTTEGPPNTGELFF	TGCGCCAGCACCACTGAGGGCCCTCCGAACACCGGGGAGCTGTTTTTT
15	-	TRBJ2-3	TRBV19	TRBD1	CASNRRDRDIDTQYF	TGTGCCAGTAACCGACGGGACAGGGACATCGATACGCAGTATTTT
11	-	TRBJ1-1	TRBV21-1	-	CASRVNTEAFF	TGTGCCAGCAGGGTGAACACTGAAGCTTTCTTT
18	-	TRBJ2-5	TRBV11-2	-	CASSLDLVSDEFQETQYF	TGTGCCAGCAGCTTAGATCTGGTTTCTGACGAGTTCCAGGAGACCCAGTACTTC
13	-	TRBJ1-2	TRBV7-9	TRBD1	CASSNGQVGGYTF	TGTGCCAGCAGCAACGGACAGGTTGGAGGCTACACCTTC
16	once	TRBJ2-6	TRBV18	-	CASSPIVSSGANVLTF	TGTGCCAGCTCACCAATCGTCAGCTCTGGGGCCAACGTCCTGACTTTC
15	-	TRBJ2-5	TRBV5-1	TRBD1	CASSSGQSIQETQYF	TGCGCCAGCAGCTCGGGACAGAGTATACAAGAGACCCAGTACTTC
15	-	TRBJ1-2	TRBV2	TRBD1	CASRSGTGAFYGYTF	TGTGCCAGCAGGTCAGGGACAGGGGCTTTCTATGGCTACACCTTC
13	-	TRBJ1-1	TRBV7-6	-	CASSPAGGNEAFF	TGTGCCAGCAGTCCCGCCGGGGGCAACGAAGCTTTCTTT
13	-	TRBJ2-2	TRBV29-1	TRBD1	CSAHGQAAGELFF	TGCAGCGCCCATGGACAGGCCGCCGGGGAGCTGTTTTTC
16	few	TRBJ1-1	TRBV4-2	-	CASSLLSWQVNTEAFF	TGTGCCAGCAGCCTCCTCTCGTGGCAGGTGAACACTGAAGCTTTCTTT
17	-	TRBJ2-2	TRBV7-9	TRBD2	CASSPRSPLREGGELFF	TGTGCCAGCAGCCCCCGATCTCCACTCCGGGAGGGCGGGGAGCTGTTTTTT
17	-	TRBJ2-7	TRBV15	-	CATSRGHGGRPMGEQYF	TGTGCCACCAGCAGAGGTCATGGGGGACGCCCCATGGGAGAGCAGTACTTC
15	-	TRBJ1-1	TRBV18	-	CASSPGQTQGTEAFF	TGTGCCAGCTCACCCGGACAGACCCAGGGGACTGAAGCTTTCTTT
17	-	TRBJ1-5	TRBV30	-	CAWSGGRKGLGNQPQHF	TGTGCCTGGAGTGGGGGGCGGAAAGGGCTGGGCAATCAGCCCCAGCATTTT
15	-	TRBJ1-1	TRBV11-2	TRBD1	CASSRQQGMNTEAFF	TGTGCCAGCAGCCGACAACAGGGGATGAACACTGAAGCTTTCTTT
13	large	TRBJ2-7	TRBV27	-	CASSLGPTYEQYF	TGTGCCAGCAGTCTGGGACCCACCTACGAGCAGTACTTC